One sample yielded the 9 T cell receptor beta chains listed below, sequenced in a study of T cell changes during pregnancy in multiple sclerosis. This table comes from immunoSEQ multiplex PCR, and its TCRdb copy is limited to in-frame clones, with some not included. The sample has around 80,000 clones, around 94% seen once. Sample: peripheral blood, taken in the second trimester of pregnancy. Receptor source: a female donor in good health, enrolled as a control in a pregnancy study.

The chain employs TRBV19 and TRBJ1-2; D gene uncertain. The CDR3 runs to 13 residues. The V gene's germline CDR1 is LNHDA and CDR2 SQIVND (reference sequence). V was trimmed by 3 bases and J by 7 bases, leaving 12 bases between them. CDR3 sequence: CASSIGTSGGYTF. The CDR3 DNA reads TGTGCCAGTAGTATTGGCACCTCGGGTGGCTACACCTTC.

The V call is TRBV5-1, the J call TRBJ2-1, with 7 positions matching TRBD2. The V and J ends lost 2 bases and 6 bases, in that order; junction bases with no gene match: 5. This CDR3 has 14 residues. Germline lookup yields CDR1 SGHRS and CDR2 YFSETQ. Here the CDR3 DNA reads TGCGCCAGCAGCTTCCGGGGAGGGGTCAATGAGCAGTTCTTC. Its translation is CASSFRGGVNEQFF. Variable domain in full (rest from reference TRBV5-1 and TRBJ2-1): KAGVTQTPRYLIKTRGQQVTLSCSPISGHRSVSWYQQTPGQGLQFLFEYFSETQRNKGNFPGRFSGRQFSNSRSEMNVSTLELGDSALYLCASSFRGGVNEQFFGPGTRLTVL.

This chain links TRBV11-3 with TRBJ2-7, with 8 bases identical to TRBD2. This CDR3 is 15 amino acids long. J gave up 4 bases and V 1 base, and 6 bases lay outside the gene matches. Germline CDR1 is SGHNT and CDR2 is YENEEA. The CDR3 reads CASSLAAGGPYEQYF. In DNA, the CDR3 is TGTGCCAGCAGCTTAGCCGCGGGAGGACCGTACGAGCAGTACTTC.

The chain combines TRBV10-2 with TRBJ2-1; no clear D. The CDR3 has 13 amino acids. In germline, CDR1 is WSHSY, CDR2 SAAADI. Trimming removed 3 bases from V and 6 bases from J, with 9 bases in between. The CDR3 coding sequence is TGCGCCAGCAGTGAAATAATAGTCAATGAGCAGTTCTTC. Its protein is CASSEIIVNEQFF.

Here the CDR3 reads CASSLEGLAYNEQFF. In nucleotides, the CDR3 is TGTGCCAGCAGCTTAGAGGGACTAGCCTACAATGAGCAGTTCTTC. This chain uses TRBV5-6 with TRBJ2-1; 8 bases align to TRBD2. The V gene's germline CDR1 is SGHDT and CDR2 YYEEEE. This CDR3 contains 15 residues. With V trimmed by 2 bases and J by 2 bases, 3 bases remained unmatched.

The chain carries TRBV6-5 and TRBJ2-3; D is uncertain. The CDR3 consists of 12 residues. Germline CDR1 reads MNHEY; CDR2 reads SVGAGI. With 2 bases removed from V and 4 bases from J, the gap between germline ends came to 4 bases. Here the CDR3 DNA reads TGTGCCAGCAGTTACCCCTCAGATACGCAGTATTTT. Translating it yields CASSYPSDTQYF.

The chain joins TRBV18 to TRBJ2-2, with D possibly matching TRBD2 (6 bases). The V end was cut by 5 bases, the J end by 7 bases, with 20 bases between. CDR3 length: 16 amino acids. The germline gives CDR1 KGHSH, CDR2 LQKENI. The CDR3 DNA follows: TGTGCCAGCTCATCGACCTCGGGACTGAGGGTCGGGGAGCTGTTTTTT. It translates to CASSSTSGLRVGELFF.

This clone appeared once. Other DNA sequences from this sample encode an identical CDR3 as well. The V and J genes are TRBV5-1 and TRBJ2-1; 8 bases match TRBD2. CDR3 length: 14 residues. V gave up 1 base and J gave up 4 bases; unmatched junction bases: 1. The V gene's germline CDR1 is SGHRS and CDR2 YFSETQ. The chain's CDR3 is CASSLTGGYNEQFF. CDR3 in DNA: TGCGCCAGCAGCTTGACGGGAGGGTACAATGAGCAGTTCTTC.

CDR3 loop: CASSLVGTSGRANNEQFF. For the CDR3, the DNA is TGCGCCAGCAGCTTGGTGGGGACTAGCGGGAGGGCCAACAATGAGCAGTTCTTC. This chain links TRBV5-1 with TRBJ2-1; 16 positions agree with TRBD2. Germline lookup yields CDR1 SGHRS and CDR2 YFSETQ. With 0 bases clipped from V and 5 bases from J, the junction kept 5 bases outside the gene matches. The CDR3 has 18 amino acids.